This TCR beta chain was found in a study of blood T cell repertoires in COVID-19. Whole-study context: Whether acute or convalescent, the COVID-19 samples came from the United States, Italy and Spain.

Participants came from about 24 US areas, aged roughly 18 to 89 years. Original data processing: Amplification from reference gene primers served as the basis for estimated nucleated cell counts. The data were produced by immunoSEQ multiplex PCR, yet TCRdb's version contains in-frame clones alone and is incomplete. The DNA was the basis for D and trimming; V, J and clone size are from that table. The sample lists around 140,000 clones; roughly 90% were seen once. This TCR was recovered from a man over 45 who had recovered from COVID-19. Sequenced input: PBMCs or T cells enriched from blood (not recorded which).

The CDR3 bases are TGTGCCAGCAGTGAATATGGGGGGAAGAACACTGAAGCTTTCTTT. Translated, it gives CASSEYGGKNTEAFF. V and J are TRBV25-1 and TRBJ1-1, with D perhaps matching TRBD1 (5 bases). V dropped 0 bases and J dropped 1 base, with 9 bases sitting between them. The germline CDR1 and CDR2 sequences are MGHDK and SYGVNS. This CDR3 region has 15 residues.